The 20 T cell receptor beta chains given below trace back to one sample, sequenced in a study of blood T cell repertoires in COVID-19. The protocol was immunoSEQ multiplex PCR, while the TCRdb copy is restricted to in-frame clones and leaves out a portion. In the table there are more than 85,000 clones, roughly 86% of which are singletons. Sequenced sample: peripheral blood. The receptors were sampled from a man aged 45-65 years with active or convalescent COVID-19.

This chain uses TRBV10-3 with TRBJ2-5, with D perhaps TRBD2 (6 bases). Germline assignment: CDR1 ENHRY and CDR2 SYGVKD. The ends were cut back, 7 bases at V and 3 bases at J, with 12 bases in the middle. The CDR3 contains 13 residues. CDR3 protein: CAIKGREEETQYF. The CDR3 nucleotides are TGTGCCATCAAGGGCAGGGAGGAAGAGACCCAGTACTTC.

This clone was recorded only once. The chain recombines TRBV28 with TRBJ2-7, with D perhaps TRBD2 (6 bases). This CDR3 has 14 residues. CDR1 is MDHEN, CDR2 SYDVKM, per germline. V was trimmed by 3 bases and J by 2 bases, leaving 11 bases between them. The CDR3 DNA sequence: TGTGCCAGCAGTTTCGGGACTCAACCCTACGAGCAGTACGTC. This codes for CASSFGTQPYEQYV.

The J gene is TRBJ2-5, the V gene TRBV20-1; TRBD2 might be the D (5 bases). In germline, CDR1 is DFQATT, CDR2 SNEGSKA (reference sequence). V lost 3 bases and J 5 bases, leaving 7 bases between the germline ends. The CDR3 contains 11 residues. The CDR3 DNA follows: TGCAGTGCTAGCCTAGCCGAGACCCAGTACTTC. Its translation is CSASLAETQYF.

The chain carries TRBV19 and TRBJ2-3; the D gene is possibly TRBD2 (5 bases). Trimming removed 3 bases from V and 8 bases from J, with 12 bases in between. Germline CDR1 and CDR2: LNHDA and SQIVND (reference sequence). The CDR3 length is 13 residues. The chain's CDR3 is CASSMTRSGTQYF. For the CDR3, the DNA is TGTGCCAGTAGTATGACACGGAGCGGTACGCAGTATTTT.

The CDR3 region has the DNA TGTGCCAGCTCACCGGGACAGGGAAATGCCAATCAGCCCCAGCATTTT. It specifies CASSPGQGNANQPQHF. The V call is TRBV18, the J call TRBJ1-5, with TRBD1 matching 9 bases. The V segment lost 3 bases and the J segment 3 bases; nucleotides outside the gene matches: 6. The CDR3 loop spans 16 amino acids. Germline V gene lookup returns CDR1 KGHSH and CDR2 LQKENI.

The V gene is TRBV27, the J gene TRBJ2-5, with 9 nucleotides matching TRBD2. In germline, CDR1 is MNHEY, CDR2 SMNVEV (reference sequence). The CDR3 is 15 amino acids. J was trimmed by 7 bases and V by 5 bases; bases with no gene match: 11. The CDR3 DNA reads TGTGCCAGCAGTGCCTCGGGCCCAGCGGGGGGGACCCAGTACTTC. This sequence encodes CASSASGPAGGTQYF.

The V call is TRBV2, the J call TRBJ1-5; D is ambiguous. Trimming removed 2 bases at V and 1 base at J, with 9 bases between. The germline V gene has CDR1 SNHLY and CDR2 FYNNEI. The CDR3 totals 15 residues. CDR3 sequence reads: CASSETGLSNQPQHF. The CDR3 DNA reads TGTGCCAGCAGTGAAACGGGTCTGAGCAATCAGCCCCAGCATTTT. Complete variable domain (other parts from reference TRBV2 and TRBJ1-5): EPEVTQTPSHQVTQMGQEVILRCVPISNHLYFYWYRQILGQKVEFLVSFYNNEISEKSEIFDDQFSVERPDGSNFTLKIRSTKLEDSAMYFCASSETGLSNQPQHFGDGTRLSIL.

The chain has TRBV7-2 and TRBJ1-2, with D hard to call. The CDR3 length is 15 residues. The germline V and J ends were trimmed by 0 bases and 3 bases, with 11 bases remaining between them. Germline loops: CDR1 SGHTA, CDR2 FQGNSA. DNA for the CDR3: TGTGCCAGCAGCTTAGCGTCCGACACTGACTATGGCTACACCTTC. It translates to CASSLASDTDYGYTF.

Of note for this clone: A junction end diverges from the germline sequence, so it may reflect a read error. This chain uses TRBV6-5 with TRBJ1-2, with 11 nucleotides matching TRBD1. Germline V gives CDR1 MNHEY, CDR2 SVGAGI. The CDR3 spans 13 residues. DNA for the CDR3: TGTGCCAGCTGGACAGGGGGCTACTACGGCTACACCTTC. Translation: CASWTGGYYGYTF.

This clone was seen once. The CDR3 is CASTYTDTQYF. CDR3 sequence (DNA): TGTGCCAGCACCTACACAGATACGCAGTATTTT. J is TRBJ2-3 and V is TRBV12-3 or TRBV12-4; D not certain. The V end was cut by 7 bases, the J end by 2 bases, with 4 bases between. The CDR3 runs to 11 residues.

This clone occurred once. The chain is built from TRBV2 and TRBJ2-2, with a possible D match to TRBD2 (5 bases). This CDR3 has 16 amino acids. The V end was cut by 2 bases, the J end by 6 bases, with 16 bases between. Germline V gene data show CDR1 as SNHLY and CDR2 as FYNNEI. CDR3 sequence (DNA): TGTGCCAGCAGTGAAAGGGAGAGTGGGGATGCCGGGGAGCTGTTTTTT. Translation gives CASSERESGDAGELFF.

This clone was detected once. The genes are TRBV7-2 and TRBJ1-2; 8 positions agree with TRBD1. The CDR3 totals 14 residues. The V segment lost 5 bases and the J segment 8 bases; nucleotides outside the gene matches: 10. The germline V gene has CDR1 SGHTA and CDR2 FQGNSA. The CDR3 DNA is TGTGCCAGCAGCCAAGGACAGGGTGAGGGCGGCTACACCTTC. Its translation is CASSQGQGEGGYTF.

The CDR3 DNA reads TGTGCCAGTAGTATAATCCCCAAGAACACTGAAGCTTTCTTT. It encodes CASSIIPKNTEAFF. This sequence joins TRBV19 and TRBJ1-1; D ambiguous. Per the germline V gene, CDR1 is LNHDA and CDR2 is SQIVND (reference sequence). The CDR3 runs 14 residues. V lost 2 bases and J 1 base, leaving 8 bases between the germline ends.

This chain joins TRBV19 and TRBJ2-2, with 7 bases matching TRBD1. The CDR3 runs 15 residues. Germline V lookup: CDR1 LNHDA, CDR2 SQIVND (reference sequence). V lost 7 bases to trimming and J lost 2 bases; unmatched junction nucleotides: 7. The chain's CDR3 is CASNSGQFNTGELFF. The CDR3 nucleotides are TGTGCCAGTAATTCGGGACAGTTTAACACCGGGGAGCTGTTTTTT. The variable domain in full, with the rest retrieved from reference TRBV19 and TRBJ2-2, is DGGITQSPKYLFRKEGQNVTLSCEQNLNHDAMYWYRQDPGQGLRLIYYSQIVNDFQKGDIAEGYSVSREKKESFPLTVTSAQKNPTAFYLCASNSGQFNTGELFFGEGSRLTVL.

The chain couples TRBV7-2 to TRBJ1-6; 9 positions match TRBD1. The CDR3 is 18 residues long. Per germline, CDR1 SGHTA and CDR2 FQGNSA. V was pared by 1 base and J by 10 bases, with 14 bases of the junction left unmatched. The CDR3 DNA sequence: TGTGCCAGCAGCTTAGGATTGGAGGTGGGGACAGGGAACTCACCCCTCCACTTT. This codes for CASSLGLEVGTGNSPLHF. The full variable domain, rest sourced from reference TRBV7-2 and TRBJ1-6, is GAGVSQSPSNKVTEKGKDVELRCDPISGHTALYWYRQSLGQGLEFLIYFQGNSAPDKSGLPSDRFSAERTGGSVSTLTIQRTQQEDSAVYLCASSLGLEVGTGNSPLHFGNGTRLTVT.

This rearrangement joins TRBV5-4 to TRBJ1-2; 9 bases fit TRBD1. Germline lookup yields CDR1 SGHNT and CDR2 YYREEE (reference sequence). The junction had 6 bases not matched to a gene; V was cut back by 4 bases and J by 5 bases. The length of the CDR3 is 14 residues. Here the CDR3 reads CASSPDRGSYGYTF. The CDR3 nucleotides read TGTGCCAGCAGCCCGGACAGGGGCTCGTATGGCTACACCTTC.

The chain employs TRBV7-2 and TRBJ2-7; D not certain. The length of the CDR3 is 12 residues. In germline, CDR1 is SGHTA, CDR2 FQGNSA. Trimming pared 2 bases from V and 3 bases from J, leaving 5 bases between. The CDR3 reads CASSLYSYEQYF. As DNA, the CDR3 is TGTGCCAGCAGCTTATACAGCTACGAGCAGTACTTC.

The chain has TRBV7-2 and TRBJ1-1; D ambiguous. CDR1 is SGHTA, CDR2 FQGNSA, per germline. This CDR3 is 13 amino acids long. V was clipped by 4 bases and J by 2 bases, with 8 bases between them. CDR3 region: CASSSSLNTEAFF. The CDR3 region has the DNA TGTGCCAGCAGCTCCTCTCTTAACACTGAAGCTTTCTTT.

The chain carries TRBV28 and TRBJ2-2; perhaps TRBD2 as D (5 bases). Trimming pared 4 bases from V and 3 bases from J, leaving 15 bases between. CDR1 is MDHEN, CDR2 SYDVKM, per germline. The CDR3 spans 16 residues. CDR3 in DNA: TGTGCCAGCAGTTCAGGTGCGGAGGTCGACACCGGGGAGCTGTTTTTT. This gives the protein CASSSGAEVDTGELFF.

The chain employs TRBV7-2 and TRBJ2-7, with 7 positions matching TRBD2. The CDR3 sequence is 15 residues long. Germline V gene lookup returns CDR1 SGHTA and CDR2 FQGNSA. V was clipped by 5 bases and J by 0 bases; unmatched bases: 7. CDR3 loop: CASSPVGGSSYEQYF. The DNA of the CDR3 is TGTGCCAGCAGCCCCGTGGGGGGGAGCTCCTACGAGCAGTACTTC. Supplemented by reference TRBV7-2 and TRBJ2-7, the full variable domain reads GAGVSQSPSNKVTEKGKDVELRCDPISGHTALYWYRQSLGQGLEFLIYFQGNSAPDKSGLPSDRFSAERTGGSVSTLTIQRTQQEDSAVYLCASSPVGGSSYEQYFGPGTRLTVT.